Here is one T cell receptor beta chain with its context. This clonotype was picked up many times. There is no known antigen for this receptor. No per-base quality is available; no much larger clone lies one base away. The data stem from a study of T cells of healthy individuals (dated by TCRdb to 2016 to 2019). The library was produced with 5' RACE. The reads were generated on an Illumina MiSeq. The public reads were reanalyzed by TCRdb: fastp trimming at Q25, MiXCR alignment, in-frame beta chains only. Here each entry gathers all rows of one CDR3 protein and keeps the most common genes and DNA. This sample gives 60,000 to 75,000 distinct CDR3 sequences in total; 15% to 20% of them show up just once. The leading ten clones occupy approximately 4.7% of the sample. The clonotype was recovered from a human donor in good health.

The nucleotides are TGTGCCAGCAGCCTAGGGCGCGAGCAGTACTTC. Its product reads: CASSLGREQYF. The chain joins TRBV28 to TRBJ2-7; a confident D gene designation cannot be given. The CDR3, cysteine through phenylalanine, is 11 amino acids long. Only the CDR3 part of the read is kept: 33 bases, read in frame from the first base. Between the V and J ends, shortened by 6 bases and 6 bases respectively, the junction contains 9 bases. For CDR1 and CDR2, the germline V gene lists MDHEN and SYDVKM.